A selection of T cell receptor beta chains follows, all from one sample in a study of blood T cell repertoires in COVID-19. The assay was immunoSEQ multiplex PCR, and TCRdb's table has in-frame clones only and misses some. This table has about 190,000 clones, just under 85% appearing once. What was sequenced was peripheral blood. The receptor set was obtained from a woman aged 70 to 79 with active or convalescent COVID-19. CDR3s include the opening cysteine and the closing phenylalanine or tryptophan. Fields, in order: CDR3 DNA, CDR3 protein, D gene, V gene, clone size, J gene. D genes are given only for firm matches. Size values are once, few and many counts, or a class for expanded clones, and some rows have none.

CDR3 DNA: TGTGCCAGCAGAAACCCGGGGGTTAAAGAGACCCAGTACTTC
CDR3 protein: CASRNPGVKETQYF
D gene: -
V gene: TRBV6-6
clone size: -
J gene: TRBJ2-5

CDR3 DNA: TGCGCCAGCAGCTTAGGCCAGGGGGCTGGTGGCTACACCTTC
CDR3 protein: CASSLGQGAGGYTF
D gene: TRBD1
V gene: TRBV5-1
clone size: -
J gene: TRBJ1-2

CDR3 DNA: TGTGCCAGCTCACCGGTAGTCGGGAGTAGCACAGATACGCAGTATTTT
CDR3 protein: CASSPVVGSSTDTQYF
D gene: -
V gene: TRBV18
clone size: -
J gene: TRBJ2-3

CDR3 DNA: TGTGCCAGCAGTCGAGGGGGGGCAACTAATGAAAAACTGTTTTTT
CDR3 protein: CASSRGGATNEKLFF
D gene: -
V gene: TRBV2
clone size: -
J gene: TRBJ1-4

CDR3 DNA: TGTGCCAGTAGTCCCCGGCAGGGGACGAGTGAAAAACTGTTTTTT
CDR3 protein: CASSPRQGTSEKLFF
D gene: -
V gene: TRBV19
clone size: -
J gene: TRBJ1-4

CDR3 DNA: TGTGCCAGCGCCCTATCTAGCGGTAGCACAGATACGCAGTATTTT
CDR3 protein: CASALSSGSTDTQYF
D gene: TRBD2
V gene: TRBV6-4
clone size: -
J gene: TRBJ2-3

CDR3 DNA: TGTGCCAGCAGTTTCTCTAGCTACGAGCAGTACTTC
CDR3 protein: CASSFSSYEQYF
D gene: -
V gene: TRBV28
clone size: -
J gene: TRBJ2-7

CDR3 DNA: TGTGCCACCAGCAGAGATTGGTATTCGGCTGCGGACACCGGGGAGCTGTTTTTT
CDR3 protein: CATSRDWYSAADTGELFF
D gene: -
V gene: TRBV15
clone size: -
J gene: TRBJ2-2

CDR3 DNA: TGTGCCAGCAGCCCGGGCCTAGCGGGAGCGACAGATACGCAGTATTTT
CDR3 protein: CASSPGLAGATDTQYF
D gene: TRBD2
V gene: TRBV5-5
clone size: few
J gene: TRBJ2-3

CDR3 DNA: TGTGCCAGCAAAAGGGGACAGGGATCCTATAATTCACCCCTCCACTTT
CDR3 protein: CASKRGQGSYNSPLHF
D gene: TRBD1
V gene: TRBV27
clone size: -
J gene: TRBJ1-6

CDR3 DNA: TGTGCCAGCAGCTTGGGGGCCCTTGGGGGGTATGAGCAGTTCTTC
CDR3 protein: CASSLGALGGYEQFF
D gene: -
V gene: TRBV5-6
clone size: -
J gene: TRBJ2-1

CDR3 DNA: TGCGCCAGCAGCCCGCAGGGGGTCGGGAACACTGAAGCTTTCTTT
CDR3 protein: CASSPQGVGNTEAFF
D gene: TRBD1
V gene: TRBV5-1
clone size: -
J gene: TRBJ1-1

CDR3 DNA: TGTGCCAGCAGCCCCTCCCCAGCGGGAGGGCAGTTCTTC
CDR3 protein: CASSPSPAGGQFF
D gene: TRBD2
V gene: TRBV3-1/TRBV3-2
clone size: few
J gene: TRBJ2-1

CDR3 DNA: TGTGCCAGCAGCTTACTAGCGGGAGCAACAGATACGCAGTATTTT
CDR3 protein: CASSLLAGATDTQYF
D gene: TRBD2
V gene: TRBV6-5
clone size: -
J gene: TRBJ2-3

CDR3 DNA: TGCAGTGCTAGTAGGCTAGCGGGAGGGAGCTCCTACAATGAGCAGTTCTTC
CDR3 protein: CSASRLAGGSSYNEQFF
D gene: TRBD2
V gene: TRBV20-1
clone size: -
J gene: TRBJ2-1

CDR3 DNA: TGCGCCAGCAGCTTGGTGTCAGGGGCGAACACTGAAGCTTTCTTT
CDR3 protein: CASSLVSGANTEAFF
D gene: -
V gene: TRBV5-1
clone size: few
J gene: TRBJ1-1

CDR3 DNA: TGTGCCAGCAGTTTATCCCCACTTAGCACAGATACGCAGTATTTT
CDR3 protein: CASSLSPLSTDTQYF
D gene: -
V gene: TRBV27
clone size: once
J gene: TRBJ2-3

CDR3 DNA: TGTGCCAGCAGCCGTCCGGGACAGGGCTACAATGAGCAGTTCTTC
CDR3 protein: CASSRPGQGYNEQFF
D gene: TRBD1
V gene: TRBV7-9
clone size: -
J gene: TRBJ2-1

CDR3 DNA: TGTGCCAGCAGCCCAGGGACAGGGTCCGAGACCCAGTACTTC
CDR3 protein: CASSPGTGSETQYF
D gene: TRBD1
V gene: TRBV9
clone size: -
J gene: TRBJ2-5

CDR3 DNA: TGTGCCAGCAGGGGATGGGGACTGACCTACAATGAGCAGTTCTTC
CDR3 protein: CASRGWGLTYNEQFF
D gene: -
V gene: TRBV11-2
clone size: once
J gene: TRBJ2-1

CDR3 DNA: TGTGCCATCAGTGAGCCTTCACTAGCGGGATTAGGTTTCAGTTCCTACAATGAGCAGTTCTTC
CDR3 protein: CAISEPSLAGLGFSSYNEQFF
D gene: TRBD2
V gene: TRBV10-3
clone size: -
J gene: TRBJ2-1

CDR3 DNA: TGTGCCAGCAGCCCTACCTTCGACAGGGTTGGGAATGAGCAGTTCTTC
CDR3 protein: CASSPTFDRVGNEQFF
D gene: TRBD1
V gene: TRBV6-2/TRBV6-3
clone size: -
J gene: TRBJ2-1

CDR3 DNA: TGTGCCAGCAGCTCTAAATGGGGGACAAATGAAAAACTGTTTTTT
CDR3 protein: CASSSKWGTNEKLFF
D gene: -
V gene: TRBV5-4
clone size: once
J gene: TRBJ1-4

CDR3 DNA: TGTGCCAGCTCACCACCGGGACTAGCGGGTATCTATGAGCAGTTCTTC
CDR3 protein: CASSPPGLAGIYEQFF
D gene: TRBD2
V gene: TRBV18
clone size: -
J gene: TRBJ2-1

CDR3 DNA: TGTGCCAGCAGCTTAACTGGGGGCAGGTCTAATGAAAAACTGTTTTTT
CDR3 protein: CASSLTGGRSNEKLFF
D gene: -
V gene: TRBV7-9
clone size: once
J gene: TRBJ1-4

CDR3 DNA: TGTGCCAGCAGTTATGAGGGCTACGAGCAGTACTTC
CDR3 protein: CASSYEGYEQYF
D gene: -
V gene: TRBV6-6
clone size: -
J gene: TRBJ2-7

CDR3 DNA: TGCGCCAGCAGCCAAGATGGGGCAGCGAACACTGAAGCTTTCTTT
CDR3 protein: CASSQDGAANTEAFF
D gene: -
V gene: TRBV4-1
clone size: -
J gene: TRBJ1-1

CDR3 DNA: TGCGCCAGCAGCTTGGGACAGATTTACACCGGGGAGCTGTTTTTT
CDR3 protein: CASSLGQIYTGELFF
D gene: -
V gene: TRBV5-1
clone size: -
J gene: TRBJ2-2

CDR3 DNA: TGTGCCAGCAGCTCCAAAGGGGGAGCTGGGGCCAACGTCCTGACTTTC
CDR3 protein: CASSSKGGAGANVLTF
D gene: -
V gene: TRBV11-3
clone size: -
J gene: TRBJ2-6

CDR3 DNA: TGTGCCAGCAGTCCGGGGGGCCCCGAGGCTTTCTTT
CDR3 protein: CASSPGGPEAFF
D gene: -
V gene: TRBV11-2
clone size: -
J gene: TRBJ1-1

CDR3 DNA: TGTGCCACCAGTGATGACAGGGACACTGAAGCTTTCTTT
CDR3 protein: CATSDDRDTEAFF
D gene: TRBD1
V gene: TRBV24-1
clone size: -
J gene: TRBJ1-1

CDR3 DNA: TGTGCCAGCAGCTTGGACGAGACTAGGGATACGCAGTATTTT
CDR3 protein: CASSLDETRDTQYF
D gene: -
V gene: TRBV5-4
clone size: -
J gene: TRBJ2-3

CDR3 DNA: TGTGCCAGCAGCTTGGTTCGGGGTAGGGAAAATGAAAAACTGTTTTTT
CDR3 protein: CASSLVRGRENEKLFF
D gene: -
V gene: TRBV5-5
clone size: -
J gene: TRBJ1-4

CDR3 DNA: TGTGCCAGCAGCCGAGGGGACTACCTCACAGATACGCAGTATTTT
CDR3 protein: CASSRGDYLTDTQYF
D gene: TRBD2
V gene: TRBV13
clone size: -
J gene: TRBJ2-3